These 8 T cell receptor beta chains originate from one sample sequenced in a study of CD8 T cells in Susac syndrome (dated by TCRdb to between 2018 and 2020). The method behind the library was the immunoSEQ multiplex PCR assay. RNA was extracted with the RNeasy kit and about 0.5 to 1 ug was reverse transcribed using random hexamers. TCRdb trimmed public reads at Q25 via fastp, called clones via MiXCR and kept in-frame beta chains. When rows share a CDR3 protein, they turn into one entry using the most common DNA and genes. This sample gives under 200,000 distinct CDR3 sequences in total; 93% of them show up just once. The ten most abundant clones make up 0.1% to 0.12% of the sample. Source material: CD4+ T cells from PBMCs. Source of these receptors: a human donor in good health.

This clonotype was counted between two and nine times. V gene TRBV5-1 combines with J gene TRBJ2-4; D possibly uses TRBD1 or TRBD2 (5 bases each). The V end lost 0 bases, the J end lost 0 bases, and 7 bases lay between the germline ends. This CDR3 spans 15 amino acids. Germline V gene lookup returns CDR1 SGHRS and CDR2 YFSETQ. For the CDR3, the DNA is TGCGCCAGCAGCTTGGGGGACCCAGCCAAAAACATTCAGTACTTC. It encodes CASSLGDPAKNIQYF.

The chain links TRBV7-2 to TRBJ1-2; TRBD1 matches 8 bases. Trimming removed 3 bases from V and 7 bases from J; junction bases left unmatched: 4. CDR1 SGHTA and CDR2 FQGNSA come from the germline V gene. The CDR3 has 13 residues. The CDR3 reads CASSFPDRAGYTF. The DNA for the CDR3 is TGTGCCAGCAGCTTTCCGGACAGGGCTGGCTACACCTTC. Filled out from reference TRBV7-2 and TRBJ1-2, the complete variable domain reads GAGVSQSPSNKVTEKGKDVELRCDPISGHTALYWYRQSLGQGLEFLIYFQGNSAPDKSGLPSDRFSAERTGGSVSTLTIQRTQQEDSAVYLCASSFPDRAGYTFGSGTRLTVV.

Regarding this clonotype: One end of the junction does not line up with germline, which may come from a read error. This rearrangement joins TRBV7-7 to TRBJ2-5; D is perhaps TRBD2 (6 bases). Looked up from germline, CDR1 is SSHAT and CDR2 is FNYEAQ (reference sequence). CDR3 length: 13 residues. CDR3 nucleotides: TGTGCTAGCAGCCCCGCGGAGGGGGAGACCCAGTACTTC. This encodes CASSPAEGETQYF.

CDR3 amino acids: CSVAPADSHLDTIYF. The CDR3 region has the DNA TGCAGCGTTGCCCCGGCGGACTCCCACCTGGACACCATATATTTT. V is TRBV29-1 and J is TRBJ1-3; D ambiguous. The ends were cut back, 4 bases at V and 8 bases at J, with 21 bases in the middle. In germline, CDR1 is SQVTM, CDR2 ANQGSEA. The CDR3 totals 15 residues. Full variable domain (remainder filled in from reference TRBV29-1 and TRBJ1-3): SAVISQKPSRDICQRGTSLTIQCQVDSQVTMMFWYRQQPGQSLTLIATANQGSEATYESGFVIDKFPISRPNLTFSTLTVSNMSPEDSSIYLCSVAPADSHLDTIYFGEGSWLTVV.

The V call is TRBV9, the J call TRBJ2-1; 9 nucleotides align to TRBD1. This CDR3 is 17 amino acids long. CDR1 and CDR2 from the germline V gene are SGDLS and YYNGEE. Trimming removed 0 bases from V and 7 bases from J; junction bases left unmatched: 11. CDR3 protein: CASSVEVRLDRGNEQFF. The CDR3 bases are TGTGCCAGCAGCGTAGAAGTTAGGTTGGACAGGGGTAATGAGCAGTTCTTC.

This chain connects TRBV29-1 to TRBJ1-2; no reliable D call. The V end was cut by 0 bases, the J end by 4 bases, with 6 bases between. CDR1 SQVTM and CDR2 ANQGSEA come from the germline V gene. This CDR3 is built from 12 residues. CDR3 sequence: CSVEDRTYGYTF. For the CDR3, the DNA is TGCAGCGTTGAAGATCGGACCTATGGCTACACCTTC.

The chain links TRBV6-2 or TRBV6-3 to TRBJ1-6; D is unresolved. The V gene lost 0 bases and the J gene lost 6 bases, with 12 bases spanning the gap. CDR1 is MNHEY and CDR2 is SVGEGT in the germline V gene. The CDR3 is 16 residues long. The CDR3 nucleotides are TGTGCCAGCAGTTACTCGATACAGCGTCCTAATTCACCCCTCCACTTT. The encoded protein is CASSYSIQRPNSPLHF.

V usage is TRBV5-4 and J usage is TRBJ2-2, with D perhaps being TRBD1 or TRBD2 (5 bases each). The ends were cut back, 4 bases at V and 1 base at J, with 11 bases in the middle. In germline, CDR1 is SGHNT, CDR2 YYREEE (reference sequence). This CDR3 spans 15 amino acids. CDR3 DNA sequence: TGTGCCAGCAGCACGGGACGGTTGAACACCGGGGAGCTGTTTTTT. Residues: CASSTGRLNTGELFF.